These T cell receptor beta chains were read from a single sample in a study of T cells after posttransplantation cyclophosphamide. Only in-frame clones appear in the TCRdb table, and some are missing; sequencing was by immunoSEQ multiplex PCR. This table has tens of thousands of clones, roughly nine tenths appearing once. The sample in question was PBMCs, obtained after allogeneic stem cell transplant with posttransplant cyclophosphamide. The receptors were sampled from a female patient between 30 and 40 years old who received an allogeneic stem cell transplant from an unrelated donor, was CMV-positive, and had no GVHD. Some T cells may be graft donor cells. The CDR3 runs from the conserved cysteine through the conserved F or W. D genes are given only for firm matches. Where a row states a size, it is once, few, many or the class of an expanded clone; other rows omit it.

>TRBV6-5|NA|NA|TRBJ2-7
TGTGCCAGCAGTTCCGGGATCTACGAGCAGTACTTC
CASSSGIYEQYF
>TRBV14|NA|TRBD1|TRBJ2-7
TGTGCCAGCAGCCAAGTAGACAGGGGGCACTCCTACGAGCAGTACTTC
CASSQVDRGHSYEQYF
>TRBV14|few|TRBD1|TRBJ1-1
TGTGCCAGCAGCCAAGATAAGGGGACAGCTTACACTGAAGCTTTCTTT
CASSQDKGTAYTEAFF
>TRBV5-1|NA|TRBD2|TRBJ2-7
TGCGCCAGCAGCTTGCGGATTAGCGGGGGAGGCTACGAGCAGTACTTC
CASSLRISGGGYEQYF
>TRBV10-3|NA|NA|TRBJ1-2
TGTGCCATCAGGGCAGGGGACTATGGCTACACCTTC
CAIRAGDYGYTF
>TRBV4-2|NA|TRBD2|TRBJ2-3
TGTGCCAGCAGCCAACAAGACAAAGAGCGGGGCGAGCAGTATTTT
CASSQQDKERGEQYF
>TRBV28|NA|TRBD2|TRBJ2-1
TGTGCCAGCAGTCCTCCTAGCGGGGGATACAATGAGCAGTTCTTC
CASSPPSGGYNEQFF
>TRBV9|NA|TRBD2|TRBJ2-3
TGTGCCAGCAGCGTAGCTGAGGGGAGGGCAGATACGCAGTATTTT
CASSVAEGRADTQYF
>TRBV28|NA|TRBD2|TRBJ2-3
TGTGCCAGCAGCACCCCTTTGCCCTTAGCGGGGGGGCTTCAAGATACGCAGTATTTT
CASSTPLPLAGGLQDTQYF
>TRBV5-1|NA|NA|TRBJ2-3
TGCGCCAGCAGCTTGGCACTCGGCACAGATACGCAGTATTTT
CASSLALGTDTQYF
>TRBV5-8|NA|NA|TRBJ1-1
TGTGCCAGCAGCTTGAGACAGGTCCTGCGGTGGTTT
CASSLRQVLRWF
>TRBV29-1|NA|NA|TRBJ2-7
TGCAGCGTTGGAGGTGATTACGAGCAGTACTTC
CSVGGDYEQYF
>TRBV4-1|NA|NA|TRBJ1-3
TGCGCCAGCAGCCCAGGCGCCTCTGGAAACACCATATATTTT
CASSPGASGNTIYF
>TRBV7-6|NA|NA|TRBJ2-5
TGTGCCAGCAGCTGGGGCGGAGAGACCCAGTACTTC
CASSWGGETQYF
>TRBV7-3|NA|NA|TRBJ2-7
TGTGCCAGCAGCTTACAGGGTTCGCAGTACTTC
CASSLQGSQYF
>TRBV6-5|NA|TRBD2|TRBJ2-1
TGTGCCAGCAGTTACAGAGCGGGGGGAACCAATGAGCAGTTCTTC
CASSYRAGGTNEQFF
>TRBV6-1|NA|TRBD2|TRBJ2-5
TGTGCCAGCAGTCCTAGGACTAGCGGGGAAGAGACCCAGTACTTC
CASSPRTSGEETQYF
>TRBV7-9|NA|NA|TRBJ2-5
TGTGCCAGCAGCACCCCGACAGGATGGTACCAAGAGACCCAGTACTTC
CASSTPTGWYQETQYF